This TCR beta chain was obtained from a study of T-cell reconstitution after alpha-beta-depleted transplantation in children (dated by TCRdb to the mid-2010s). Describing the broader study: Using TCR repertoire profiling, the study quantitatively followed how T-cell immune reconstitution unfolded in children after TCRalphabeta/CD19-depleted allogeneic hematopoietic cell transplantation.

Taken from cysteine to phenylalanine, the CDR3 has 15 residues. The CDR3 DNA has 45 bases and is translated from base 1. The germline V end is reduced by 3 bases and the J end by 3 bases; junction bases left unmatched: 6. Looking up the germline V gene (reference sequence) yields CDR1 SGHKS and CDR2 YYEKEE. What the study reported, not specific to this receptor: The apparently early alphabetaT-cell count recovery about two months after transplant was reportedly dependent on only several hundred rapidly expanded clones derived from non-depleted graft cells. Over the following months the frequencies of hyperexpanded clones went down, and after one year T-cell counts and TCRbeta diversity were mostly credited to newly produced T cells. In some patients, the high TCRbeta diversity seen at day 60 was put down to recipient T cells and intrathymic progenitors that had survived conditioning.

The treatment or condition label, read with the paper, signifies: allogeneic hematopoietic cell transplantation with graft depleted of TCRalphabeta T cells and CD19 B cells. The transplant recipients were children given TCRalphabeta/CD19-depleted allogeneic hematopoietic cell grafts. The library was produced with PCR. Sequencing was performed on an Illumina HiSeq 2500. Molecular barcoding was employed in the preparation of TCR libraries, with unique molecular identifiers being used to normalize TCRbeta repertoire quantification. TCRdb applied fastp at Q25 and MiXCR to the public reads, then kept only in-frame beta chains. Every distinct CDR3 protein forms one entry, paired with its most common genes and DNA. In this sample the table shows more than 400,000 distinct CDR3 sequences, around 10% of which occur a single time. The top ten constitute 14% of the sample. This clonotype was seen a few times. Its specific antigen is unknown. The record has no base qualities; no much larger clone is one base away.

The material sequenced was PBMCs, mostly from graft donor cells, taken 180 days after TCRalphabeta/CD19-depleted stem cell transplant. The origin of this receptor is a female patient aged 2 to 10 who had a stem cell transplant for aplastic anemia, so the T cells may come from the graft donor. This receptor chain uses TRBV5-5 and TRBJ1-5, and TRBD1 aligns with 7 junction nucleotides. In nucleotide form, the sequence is TGTGCCAGCAGCTGGGGGACAGTCGACAATCAGCCCCAGCATTTT. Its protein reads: CASSWGTVDNQPQHF.